This passage covers 27 T cell receptor beta chains from one sample sequenced in a study of T-cell reconstitution after alpha-beta-depleted transplantation in children. The TCRbeta library was prepared with unique molecular identifiers. TCRdb reprocessed the PCR reads via MiXCR and lists one record per CDR3 protein. The table has more than 90,000 distinct CDR3 sequences, around 10% seen once. The sample here was PBMCs, taken before TCRalphabeta/CD19-depleted stem cell transplant. All receptors come from a boy between 2 and 15 years old with acute lymphoblastic leukemia, due to receive a stem cell transplant.

The rearrangement uses TRBV2 and TRBJ2-1; 8 nucleotides match TRBD1. The CDR3 is 15 amino acids. Unmatched junction bases numbered 10, after V lost 6 bases and J lost 6 bases. The germline gives CDR1 SNHLY, CDR2 FYNNEI. The CDR3 DNA reads TGTGCCAGCAGGACCGACAGGGGAACGTTCAATGAGCAGTTCTTC. Residues: CASRTDRGTFNEQFF.

This clonotype was counted many times. The genes are TRBV7-3 and TRBJ2-1; D gene uncertain. Trimming removed 0 bases at V and 7 bases at J, with 7 bases between. The length of the CDR3 is 13 residues. The germline gives CDR1 SGHTA, CDR2 FQGTGA. CDR3 bases: TGTGCCAGCAGCTTAACGCTTACAAATGAGCAGTTCTTC. As protein: CASSLTLTNEQFF.

The rearrangement joins TRBV6-2 or TRBV6-3 to TRBJ1-4; D ambiguous. In germline, CDR1 is MNHEY, CDR2 SVGEGT. The CDR3 has 13 amino acids. Trimming stripped 4 bases from V and 8 bases from J, with 11 bases between. The CDR3 nucleotides are TGTGCCAGCAGTTTTCTGGGTCCGGAAAAACTGTTTTTT. It codes for CASSFLGPEKLFF.

The rearrangement links TRBV4-1 to TRBJ1-3; no reliable D call. The CDR3 totals 11 residues. Germline CDR1 and CDR2: MGHRA and YSYEKL. Deletions cut 2 bases from V and 8 bases from J, with 4 bases between. CDR3 amino acids: CASSQSDTIYF. The CDR3 DNA is TGCGCCAGCAGCCAATCGGACACCATATATTTT.

The sample holds many counts of this clonotype. The chain combines TRBV6-5 with TRBJ1-5; 9 bases are a match to TRBD1. With 6 bases clipped from V and 4 bases from J, the junction kept 7 bases outside the gene matches. The CDR3 is 15 amino acids. Germline V lookup: CDR1 MNHEY, CDR2 SVGAGI. Here the CDR3 reads CASSLGTGLNQPQHF. The CDR3 nucleotides are TGTGCCAGCAGCCTCGGGACAGGGTTGAATCAGCCCCAGCATTTT.

This clonotype was recorded many times. V is TRBV7-9 and J is TRBJ2-5; D possibly corresponds to TRBD1 (5 bases). The CDR3 sequence is 13 residues long. Germline V gives CDR1 SEHNR, CDR2 FQNEAQ (reference sequence). Trimming removed 2 bases at V and 4 bases at J, with 8 bases between. The CDR3 nucleotides are TGTGCCAGCAGCTTATCAGGGCGAGAGACCCAGTACTTC. Amino acid sequence: CASSLSGRETQYF.

This clonotype was seen more than once but under ten times. V gene TRBV18 combines with J gene TRBJ2-3; tentatively, D is TRBD1 or TRBD2 (6 bases each). V was shortened by 8 bases and J by 9 bases, with 18 bases between the two germline ends. The CDR3 consists of 13 residues. Germline V gives CDR1 KGHSH, CDR2 LQKENI. CDR3 residues: CASTAGQVETQYF. As DNA, the CDR3 is TGTGCCAGCACTGCGGGACAAGTGGAAACGCAGTATTTT. The whole variable domain, filled in from reference TRBV18 and TRBJ2-3, reads NAGVMQNPRHLVRRRGQEARLRCSPMKGHSHVYWYRQLPEEGLKFMVYLQKENIIDESGMPKERFSAEFPKEGPSILRIQQVVRGDSAAYFCASTAGQVETQYFGPGTRLTVL.

This clonotype was counted a few times. The rearrangement joins TRBV6-5 to TRBJ1-3; no clear D. The CDR3 is made up of 11 amino acids. V shed 8 bases and J shed 4 bases, with 6 bases lying between them. Germline lookup yields CDR1 MNHEY and CDR2 SVGAGI. The CDR3 DNA follows: TGTGCCAGCTCAGACGGAAACACCATATATTTT. Its translation is CASSDGNTIYF.

This clonotype has a count of ten or more. The CDR3 loop is CASSPPQRERATPSGANVLTF. CDR3 coding DNA: TGTGCCAGCAGTCCCCCCCAGCGGGAGAGGGCCACCCCTTCTGGGGCCAACGTCCTGACTTTC. The chain combines TRBV28 with TRBJ2-6; 8 bases match TRBD2. The CDR3 sequence is 21 residues long. V was pared by 5 bases and J by 1 base, with 19 bases of the junction left unmatched. In germline, CDR1 is MDHEN, CDR2 SYDVKM.

This clonotype was observed a few times. The rearrangement joins TRBV6-1 to TRBJ2-7; TRBD1 matches at 9 bases. The V and J ends lost 7 bases and 4 bases, in that order; junction bases with no gene match: 8. The CDR3 spans 14 residues. From germline, CDR1 is MNHNS and CDR2 SASEGT. The CDR3 is CASTAIDRGYEQYF. CDR3 bases: TGTGCCAGCACCGCAATAGACAGGGGGTACGAGCAGTACTTC.

The rearrangement links TRBV5-1 to TRBJ1-4; 7 bases align to TRBD1. Germline assignment: CDR1 SGHRS and CDR2 YFSETQ. The CDR3 loop spans 15 amino acids. V dropped 6 bases and J dropped 7; count of bases not matched to a gene: 12. The CDR3 DNA reads as TGCGCCAGCAAATCCATTATGACAGGGACTGAAAAACTGTTTTTT. Protein: CASKSIMTGTEKLFF. Based on the CDR3 plus reference TRBV5-1 and TRBJ1-4, the full variable domain is KAGVTQTPRYLIKTRGQQVTLSCSPISGHRSVSWYQQTPGQGLQFLFEYFSETQRNKGNFPGRFSGRQFSNSRSEMNVSTLELGDSALYLCASKSIMTGTEKLFFGSGTQLSVL.

A few counts support this clonotype. The J gene is TRBJ2-4, the V gene TRBV20-1, with unresolved D. The length of the CDR3 is 16 residues. The ends were cut back, 0 bases at V and 0 bases at J, with 12 bases in the middle. CDR1 and CDR2 from the germline V gene are DFQATT and SNEGSKA (reference sequence). The CDR3 nucleotides are TGCAGTGCTAGAGATCTGGCAGTCATAGCCAAAAACATTCAGTACTTC. The encoded protein is CSARDLAVIAKNIQYF.

This clonotype came up a few times. The chain employs TRBV20-1 and TRBJ1-5; 7 nucleotides line up with TRBD1. CDR1 and CDR2 (germline): DFQATT, SNEGSKA (reference sequence). Trimming removed 6 bases from V and 7 bases from J; junction bases left unmatched: 9. The CDR3 covers 13 residues. The CDR3 reads CSAKTGWGQPQHF. For the CDR3, the DNA is TGCAGTGCAAAGACAGGGTGGGGACAGCCCCAGCATTTT.

Many counts were recorded for this clonotype. V is TRBV20-1 and J is TRBJ1-1; 7 nucleotides match TRBD1. The CDR3 length is 16 residues. The V gene's germline CDR1 is DFQATT and CDR2 SNEGSKA (reference sequence). With V trimmed by 1 base and J by 2 bases, 10 bases remained unmatched. DNA of the CDR3: TGCAGTGCTAGAGCTAACGACAGGGCACTAAACACTGAAGCTTTCTTT. Protein: CSARANDRALNTEAFF.

Only a few counts were recorded for this clonotype. This chain links TRBV7-9 with TRBJ2-4; D ambiguous. This CDR3 comprises 13 residues. The V gene lost 5 bases and the J gene lost 5 bases, with 10 bases spanning the gap. Germline V gene lookup returns CDR1 SEHNR and CDR2 FQNEAQ (reference sequence). The CDR3 region is CASSPSLENIQYF. CDR3 in DNA: TGTGCCAGCAGCCCCTCCCTCGAAAACATTCAGTACTTC. The full variable domain, its missing parts supplied by reference TRBV7-9 and TRBJ2-4, is DTGVSQNPRHKITKRGQNVTFRCDPISEHNRLYWYRQTLGQGPEFLTYFQNEAQLEKSRLLSDRFSAERPKGSFSTLEIQRTEQGDSAMYLCASSPSLENIQYFGAGTRLSVL.

At least ten counts were recorded for this clonotype. The CDR3 bases are TGTGCCACCACAGACAGGGGTGATACGCAGTATTTT. Translated, it gives CATTDRGDTQYF. The V gene is TRBV6-6, the J gene TRBJ2-3, with TRBD1 identical over 8 bases. CDR1 is MNHNY, CDR2 SVGAGI, per germline (reference sequence). CDR3 length: 12 residues. Trimming cost V 10 bases and J 6 bases; bases outside gene matches: 6.

The chain uses TRBV5-4 and TRBJ1-1, with TRBD1 as a possible D gene (5 bases). The length of the CDR3 is 15 residues. Germline CDR1 and CDR2: SGHNT and YYREEE (reference sequence). Trimming pared 0 bases from V and 2 bases from J, leaving 11 bases between. The CDR3 reads CASSLEGVFNTEAFF. In DNA, the CDR3 is TGTGCCAGCAGCTTGGAAGGGGTATTCAACACTGAAGCTTTCTTT.

About this clonotype: The junction shows a germline mismatch at one end, possibly a read error. This rearrangement joins TRBV12-3 or TRBV12-4 to TRBJ2-3, with TRBD2 matching over 12 bases. This CDR3 contains 18 residues. The CDR3 bases are TGTGCCTGCAGTTTTGCTAGCGGGAGGGCCGTCAGAACAGATACGCAGTATTTT. Its translation is CACSFASGRAVRTDTQYF.

The gene calls are TRBV20-1 and TRBJ2-3; D gene uncertain. V was cut by 6 bases and J by 2 bases, with 12 bases left in between. The length of the CDR3 is 13 residues. Germline-derived CDR1 and CDR2 are DFQATT and SNEGSKA (reference sequence). The CDR3 coding sequence is TGCAGTGCCAGCCGCACATACACAGATACGCAGTATTTT. This translates into CSASRTYTDTQYF.

The rearrangement joins TRBV4-2 to TRBJ2-5, with D uncertain. The CDR3 totals 13 residues. Germline V gene data show CDR1 as LGHNA and CDR2 as YNFKEQ. With 4 bases removed from V and 7 bases from J, the gap between germline ends came to 13 bases. The CDR3 nucleotides read TGTGCCAGCAGCCGTGGGCTCTTCCCGACCCAGTACTTC. This translates into CASSRGLFPTQYF.

V gene TRBV6-5 combines with J gene TRBJ2-7; 8 bases align to TRBD1. CDR1 and CDR2 (germline): MNHEY, SVGAGI. Trimming took 7 bases from V and 7 from J; bases not matched to a gene: 6. This CDR3 region has 12 residues. The CDR3 here is CASKTGVREQYF. The CDR3 region has the DNA TGTGCCAGCAAGACAGGGGTACGAGAGCAGTACTTC.

This clonotype was recorded many times. The J gene is TRBJ2-7, the V gene TRBV27; a weak D match, TRBD2 (6 bases). This CDR3 has 14 amino acids. Germline V lookup: CDR1 MNHEY, CDR2 SMNVEV (reference sequence). The germline V and J ends were trimmed by 8 bases and 2 bases, with 16 bases remaining between them. In DNA, the CDR3 is TGTGCCAGCTCGCCCAGCGGGCTAGCCTACGAGCAGTACTTC. Translated, it gives CASSPSGLAYEQYF.

This clonotype has a handful of counts. This chain links TRBV18 with TRBJ2-1; TRBD2 is a possible D gene (5 bases). Per germline, CDR1 KGHSH and CDR2 LQKENI. CDR3 length: 16 residues. V was clipped by 5 bases and J by 3 bases, with 17 bases between them. CDR3 protein: CASSADSFPRYNEQFF. CDR3 bases: TGTGCCAGCTCAGCGGACTCCTTCCCGCGCTACAATGAGCAGTTCTTC.

Only a few counts were recorded for this clonotype. The J gene is TRBJ2-5, the V gene TRBV12-3 or TRBV12-4; D tentatively reads TRBD1 or TRBD2 (5 bases each). There are 14 residues in the CDR3. V gave up 0 bases and J gave up 7 bases, with 12 bases separating them. The CDR3 coding sequence is TGTGCCAGCAGTTTAGCGGGGGTGGATGGGACCCAGTACTTC. Its translation is CASSLAGVDGTQYF.

The chain combines TRBV12-3 or TRBV12-4 with TRBJ1-1; D ambiguous. This CDR3 is 16 amino acids long. Trimming left V 6 bases short and J 1 base short, with 18 bases between. The CDR3 region has the DNA TGTGCCAGCAGCCCAGGTGAGAGGGTGAGGAACACTGAAGCTTTCTTT. It is translated as CASSPGERVRNTEAFF.

Many counts were recorded for this clonotype. This rearrangement joins TRBV7-9 to TRBJ2-7, with D possibly matching TRBD1 (6 bases). V lost 5 bases and J 2 bases, leaving 16 bases between the germline ends. The length of the CDR3 is 15 residues. Germline V gives CDR1 SEHNR, CDR2 FQNEAQ (reference sequence). CDR3 nucleotide sequence: TGTGCCAGCAGCCCTCCGACAGGCCCGGCCTACGAGCAGTACTTC. Its translation is CASSPPTGPAYEQYF.

At least ten counts were recorded for this clonotype. The rearrangement uses TRBV6-1 and TRBJ1-1, with 7 bases lining up with TRBD1. The J segment lost 0 bases and the V segment lost 8 bases, leaving 6 bases of the junction unmatched. The CDR3 is 14 amino acids. The germline V gene encodes CDR1 MNHNS and CDR2 SASEGT. CDR3 nucleotides: TGTGCCAGCGAACCAGGGGGAATGAACACTGAAGCTTTCTTT. It encodes CASEPGGMNTEAFF.